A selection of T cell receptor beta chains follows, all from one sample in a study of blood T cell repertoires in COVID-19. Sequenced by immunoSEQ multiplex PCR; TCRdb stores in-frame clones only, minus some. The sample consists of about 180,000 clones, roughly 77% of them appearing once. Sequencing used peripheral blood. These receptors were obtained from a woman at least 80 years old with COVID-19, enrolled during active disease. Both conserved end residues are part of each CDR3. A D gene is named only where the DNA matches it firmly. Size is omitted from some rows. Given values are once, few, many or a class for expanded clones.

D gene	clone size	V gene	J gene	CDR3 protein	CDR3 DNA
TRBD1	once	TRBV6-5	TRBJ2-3	CASSYLPGQGQNTQYF	TGTGCCAGCAGTTACTTGCCGGGACAGGGACAAAATACGCAGTATTTT
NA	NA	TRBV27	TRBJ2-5	CASSPTRAWEVQYF	TGTGCCAGCAGTCCGACCCGGGCTTGGGAGGTCCAGTACTTC
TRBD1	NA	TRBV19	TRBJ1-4	CASRDRGTGEKLFF	TGTGCCAGTAGAGACAGGGGAACAGGTGAAAAACTGTTTTTT
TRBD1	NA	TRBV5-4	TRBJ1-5	CASSTDRGGQPQHF	TGTGCCAGCAGTACCGACAGGGGGGGCCAGCCCCAGCATTTT
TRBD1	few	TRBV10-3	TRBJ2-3	CAISRDRATDTQYF	TGTGCCATCTCTCGGGACAGGGCCACAGATACGCAGTATTTT
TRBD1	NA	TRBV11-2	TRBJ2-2	CASSSGGWAGELFF	TGTGCCAGCAGCTCAGGGGGCTGGGCCGGGGAGCTGTTTTTT
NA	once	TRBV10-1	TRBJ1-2	CASSEFIGQNYGYTF	TGCGCCAGCAGTGAGTTCATCGGACAGAACTATGGCTACACCTTC
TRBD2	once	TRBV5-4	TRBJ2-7	CASSSRTSGGAYEQYF	TGTGCCAGCAGCTCCAGGACTAGCGGGGGGGCTTACGAGCAGTACTTC
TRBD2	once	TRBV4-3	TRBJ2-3	CASSQTSGGQDTQYF	TGCGCCAGCAGCCAAACTAGCGGGGGGCAAGATACGCAGTATTTT
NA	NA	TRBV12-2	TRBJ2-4	CASRLVGYRGVAKNIQYF	TGTGCAAGTCGCTTAGTGGGATACAGGGGGGTAGCCAAAAACATTCAGTACTTC
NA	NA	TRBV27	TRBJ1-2	CASRREDYGYTF	TGTGCCAGCAGGAGGGAAGACTATGGCTACACCTTC
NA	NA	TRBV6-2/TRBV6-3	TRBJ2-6	CASSWTLGSGANVLTF	TGTGCCAGCAGTTGGACACTGGGCTCTGGGGCCAACGTCCTGACTTTC
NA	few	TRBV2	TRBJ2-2	CASSVTDPNTGELFF	TGTGCCAGCAGTGTGACAGACCCGAACACCGGGGAGCTGTTTTTT
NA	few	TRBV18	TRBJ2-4	CASSPMGHGRLAKNIQYF	TGTGCCAGCTCACCCATGGGACATGGCAGATTAGCCAAAAACATTCAGTACTTC
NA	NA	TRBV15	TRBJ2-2	CATSRGPPLRTARNTGELFF	TGTGCCACCAGCAGAGGACCCCCCTTGAGGACAGCTAGGAACACCGGGGAGCTGTTTTTT
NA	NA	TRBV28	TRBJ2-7	CASSLARDSYEQYF	TGTGCCAGCAGTTTAGCCCGAGACTCCTACGAGCAGTACTTC
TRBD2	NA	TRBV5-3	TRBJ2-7	CARSWGLADLPTYEQYF	TGTGCCAGAAGCTGGGGACTAGCGGATCTTCCTACCTACGAGCAGTACTTC
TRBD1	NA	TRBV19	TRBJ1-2	CASSTVRDGTGNYGYTF	TGTGCCAGTAGTACCGTGAGGGACGGGACAGGGAACTATGGCTACACCTTC
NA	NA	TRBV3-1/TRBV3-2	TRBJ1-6	CASSQAGGGPYSPLHF	TGTGCCAGCAGCCAAGCTGGGGGGGGCCCCTATTCACCCCTCCACTTT
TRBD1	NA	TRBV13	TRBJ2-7	CASSFLYGTGGSSYEQYF	TGTGCCAGCAGCTTCCTCTATGGGACAGGGGGTTCCTCCTACGAGCAGTACTTC
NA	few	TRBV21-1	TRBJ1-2	CASSKPNLGMGRNGYTF	TGTGCCAGCAGCAAACCGAACCTAGGAATGGGGCGGAATGGCTACACCTTC
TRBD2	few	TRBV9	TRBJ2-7	CASSAGGPIYEQYF	TGTGCCAGCAGCGCGGGAGGGCCTATCTACGAGCAGTACTTC
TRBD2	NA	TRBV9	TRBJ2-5	CASSVALGGSGGETQYF	TGTGCCAGCAGCGTAGCCCTCGGGGGGAGCGGCGGAGAGACCCAGTACTTC
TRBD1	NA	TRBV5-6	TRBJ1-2	CASSTGTVGYTF	TGTGCCAGCAGCACCGGGACAGTAGGCTACACCTTC
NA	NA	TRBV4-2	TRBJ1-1	CASSQDRSREAFF	TGTGCCAGCAGCCAAGATCGCAGTCGCGAAGCTTTCTTT
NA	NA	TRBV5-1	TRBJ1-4	CASSLGARGEKLFF	TGCGCCAGCAGCTTGGGTGCCAGAGGTGAAAAACTGTTTTTT
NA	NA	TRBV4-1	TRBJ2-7	CASSLPGGFDEQYF	TGCGCCAGCAGCCTTCCGGGCGGGTTCGACGAGCAGTACTTC
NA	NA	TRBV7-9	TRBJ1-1	CASSSERGGHTEAFF	TGTGCCAGCAGCTCCGAACGGGGAGGGCACACTGAAGCTTTCTTT
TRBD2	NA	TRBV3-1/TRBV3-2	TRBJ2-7	CASSQDLTSGRYEQYF	TGTGCCAGCAGCCAAGATCTTACTAGCGGGAGATACGAGCAGTACTTC
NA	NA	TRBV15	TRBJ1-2	CATSRDLTGGYTF	TGTGCCACCAGCAGAGATCTAACGGGGGGCTACACCTTC
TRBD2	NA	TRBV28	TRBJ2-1	CASRGTSGIYNEQFF	TGTGCCAGCAGGGGGACTAGCGGGATTTACAATGAGCAGTTCTTC
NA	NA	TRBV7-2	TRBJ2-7	CASSLAAESSYEQYF	TGTGCCAGCAGCTTAGCCGCGGAGAGCTCCTACGAGCAGTACTTC
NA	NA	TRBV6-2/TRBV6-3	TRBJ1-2	CASSRDYGYTF	TGTGCCAGCAGTCGGGACTATGGCTACACCTTC
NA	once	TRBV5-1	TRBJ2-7	CASSFISGYTTYEQYF	TGCGCCAGCAGCTTTATATCAGGGTACACCACCTACGAGCAGTACTTC
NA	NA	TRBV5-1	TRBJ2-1	CASSRSGSSYNEQFF	TGCGCCAGCAGTCGTTCAGGATCCTCCTACAATGAGCAGTTCTTC
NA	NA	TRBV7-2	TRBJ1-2	CASSPQGPRNGYTF	TGTGCCAGCAGTCCCCAGGGCCCAAGAAATGGCTACACCTTC
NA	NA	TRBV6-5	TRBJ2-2	CASRRDFGELFF	TGTGCCAGCAGACGGGACTTTGGGGAGCTGTTTTTT
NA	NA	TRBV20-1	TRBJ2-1	CSAPFSNEQFF	TGCAGTGCCCCGTTTTCCAATGAGCAGTTCTTC
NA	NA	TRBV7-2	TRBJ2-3	CASSVLATGTQYF	TGTGCCAGCAGCGTCCTAGCGACCGGTACGCAGTATTTT
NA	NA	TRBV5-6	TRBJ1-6	CASSTFGEGDSPLHF	TGTGCCAGCAGCACCTTCGGAGAGGGGGATTCACCCCTCCACTTT
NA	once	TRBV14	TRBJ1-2	CASSRGPNYDGYTF	TGTGCCAGCAGCCGCGGCCCTAACTATGATGGCTACACCTTC
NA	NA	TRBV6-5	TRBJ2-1	CASSQGFSYNEQFF	TGTGCCAGCAGTCAGGGCTTCTCCTACAATGAGCAGTTCTTC
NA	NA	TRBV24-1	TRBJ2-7	CATSDSGRAYEQYF	TGTGCCACCAGTGACTCCGGGAGAGCCTACGAGCAGTACTTC
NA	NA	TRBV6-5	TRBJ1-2	CASSYSEWGAYGYTF	TGTGCCAGCAGTTACTCGGAATGGGGAGCGTATGGCTACACCTTC
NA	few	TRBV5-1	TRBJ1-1	CASSMGPIHTEAFF	TGCGCCAGCAGCATGGGTCCTATCCACACTGAAGCTTTCTTT
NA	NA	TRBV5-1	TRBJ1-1	CASSISGHGSGTEAFF	TGCGCCAGCAGCATTTCGGGACACGGGTCGGGCACTGAAGCTTTCTTT
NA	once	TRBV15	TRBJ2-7	CATSYDTAYEQYF	TGTGCCACCAGCTACGACACTGCCTACGAGCAGTACTTC
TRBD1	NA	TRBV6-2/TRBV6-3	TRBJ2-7	CASSNRDRGYEQYF	TGTGCCAGCAGTAACCGGGACAGGGGATACGAGCAGTACTTC
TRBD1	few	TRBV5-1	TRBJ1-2	CASSLLGQGSYGYTF	TGCGCCAGCAGCTTGTTGGGACAGGGAAGCTATGGCTACACCTTC
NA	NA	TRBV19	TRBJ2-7	CASSRLQGYEQYF	TGTGCCAGTAGTAGACTTCAAGGTTACGAGCAGTACTTC
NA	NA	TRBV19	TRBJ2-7	CASSGVVSSYEQYF	TGTGCCAGTAGTGGAGTTGTCAGCTCCTACGAGCAGTACTTC
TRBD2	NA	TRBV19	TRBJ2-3	CASSILAGVADTQYF	TGTGCCAGTAGTATACTAGCGGGAGTCGCAGATACGCAGTATTTT
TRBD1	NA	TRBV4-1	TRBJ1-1	CASSPGQQNTEAFF	TGCGCCAGCAGCCCGGGACAGCAGAACACTGAAGCTTTCTTT